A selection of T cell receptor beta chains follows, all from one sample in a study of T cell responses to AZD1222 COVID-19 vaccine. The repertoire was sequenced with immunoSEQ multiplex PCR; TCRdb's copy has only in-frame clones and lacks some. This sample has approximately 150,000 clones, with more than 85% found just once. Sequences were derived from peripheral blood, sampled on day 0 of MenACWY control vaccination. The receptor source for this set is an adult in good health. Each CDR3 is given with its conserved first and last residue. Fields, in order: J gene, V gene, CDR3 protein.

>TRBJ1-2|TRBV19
CASRRDLAGDGYTF
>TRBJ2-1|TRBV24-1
CATSGAGAQSYNEQFF
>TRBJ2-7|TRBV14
CASSQELGSEQYF
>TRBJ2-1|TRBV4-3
CASSIRPGLQFF
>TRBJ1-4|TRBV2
CASHGGQGGEKLFF
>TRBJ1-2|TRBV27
CASSFGQGLYGYTF
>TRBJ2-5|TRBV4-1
CASSQDRTVADQETQYF
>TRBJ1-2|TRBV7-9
CASSLTTQGAEGYTF
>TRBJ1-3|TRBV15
CATSRDQGGGNTIYF
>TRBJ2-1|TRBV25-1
CASSPGLAYYNEQFF
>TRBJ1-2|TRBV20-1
CSADTYGYTF
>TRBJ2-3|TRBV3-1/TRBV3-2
CASSQATDTQYF
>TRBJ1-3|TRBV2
CASSERGGISGNTIYF
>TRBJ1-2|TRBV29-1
CSDETGTDYYTF
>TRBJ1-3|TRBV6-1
CASSEALPGNTIYF
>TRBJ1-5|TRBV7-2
CASSLDQGVNQPQHF
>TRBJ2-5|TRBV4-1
CASSQDRTGLETQYF
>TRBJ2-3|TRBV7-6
CASSMGTGRWADTQYF
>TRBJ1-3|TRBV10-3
CAISEWVQTGNTIYF
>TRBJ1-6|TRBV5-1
CASSTGDRGWDSPLHF
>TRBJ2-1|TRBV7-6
CASSLGGGAGGYNEQFF
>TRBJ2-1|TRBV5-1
CASSLGAFNEQFF
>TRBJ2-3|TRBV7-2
CASSLEPGSDTQYF
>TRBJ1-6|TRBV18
CASSPGQGNSPLHF